Listed below are T cell receptor beta chains from one sample, sequenced in a study of T cell responses to AZD1222 COVID-19 vaccine. TCRdb keeps only in-frame clones here, not all; method: immunoSEQ multiplex PCR. The sample includes almost 70,000 clones, over 80% of them seen just once. Sequencing used peripheral blood, obtained 28 days after the second AZD1222 dose. Receptor source: an adult who received the AZD1222 COVID-19 vaccine. CDR3s include the opening cysteine and the closing phenylalanine or tryptophan. Each record gives: J gene, V gene, clone size, D gene, CDR3 DNA, CDR3 protein. D genes are given only for firm matches. Size is stated for part of the rows, as once, few or many counts, or as a class when the clone is expanded.

>TRBJ2-3|TRBV15|.|.
TGTGCCACCAGCAGAGCTGGACAGCCCACAGATACGCAGTATTTT
CATSRAGQPTDTQYF
>TRBJ1-5|TRBV5-6|.|TRBD1
TGTGCCAGCAGCCCCGGAGGGGGCTATAGCAATCAGCCCCAGCATTTT
CASSPGGGYSNQPQHF
>TRBJ2-4|TRBV12-3/TRBV12-4|.|.
TGTGCCAGCAGTTTAGGGTACTCGCTGTCGTACTTC
CASSLGYSLSYF
>TRBJ2-5|TRBV5-1|.|TRBD1
TGCGCCAGCAGCTTCGGGACAGGGGGCAAGGAGACCCAGTACTTC
CASSFGTGGKETQYF
>TRBJ1-1|TRBV29-1|.|.
TGCAGCGTCGGCCGGGGGTCGAACACTGAAGCTTTCTTT
CSVGRGSNTEAFF
>TRBJ2-3|TRBV9|.|.
TGTGCCAGCAGCTACAGGGCGACAGATACGCAGTATTTT
CASSYRATDTQYF
>TRBJ2-6|TRBV19|.|.
TGTGCCACCCTGACTGGGGCCAACGTCCTGACTTTC
CATLTGANVLTF
>TRBJ1-1|TRBV11-3|.|TRBD1
TGTGCCAGCACCTTTAGGGGGCAAGGCACTGAAGCTTTCTTT
CASTFRGQGTEAFF
>TRBJ2-3|TRBV4-1|once|TRBD2
TGCGCCAGCAGCCAACCCCCTAGCGGTAGCACAGATACGCAGTATTTT
CASSQPPSGSTDTQYF
>TRBJ1-2|TRBV2|.|.
TGTGCCAGTCCCCCGGATCCCTTAGTGGACTATGGCTACACCTTC
CASPPDPLVDYGYTF